This is a list of T cell receptor beta chains from one sample in a study of regulatory T cells in long-lasting Graves disease. A single record per CDR3 protein comes from TCRdb applying MiXCR to the multiplex PCR reads. The sample gives a few hundred thousand distinct CDR3 sequences, approximately 16% of which show up once; about 23% is in the top ten. The same specimen was also included in a second study, on T cells in Graves' hyperthyroidism and ophthalmopathy.

Here the sequenced sample was peripheral blood mononuclear cells (PBMCs), taken at new diagnosis, from a patient treated with antithyroid drugs. The receptors here all came from a woman younger than 35 with Graves disease. Both conserved end residues are part of each CDR3. A D gene is named only where the DNA matches it firmly. For some rows the clone size is stated as once, few or many, or as a class when expanded; others skip it.

V gene: TRBV5-1; D gene: -; J gene: TRBJ1-4; CDR3 length: 13; clone size: many; CDR3 protein: CASSLGYNEKLFF; CDR3 DNA: TGCGCCAGCAGCTTGGGTTATAATGAAAAACTGTTTTTT
V gene: TRBV29-1; D gene: -; J gene: TRBJ2-7; CDR3 length: 14; clone size: few; CDR3 protein: CSVVRAGMSYEQYF; CDR3 DNA: TGCAGCGTTGTTCGGGCAGGGATGTCCTACGAGCAGTACTTC
V gene: TRBV5-1; D gene: -; J gene: TRBJ1-1; CDR3 length: 15; clone size: many; CDR3 protein: CASSLAGEPGTEAFF; CDR3 DNA: TGCGCCAGCAGCTTGGCCGGAGAACCGGGGACTGAAGCTTTCTTT
V gene: TRBV27; D gene: TRBD1; J gene: TRBJ1-5; CDR3 length: 16; clone size: many; CDR3 protein: CASSSRKGQGGQPQHF; CDR3 DNA: TGTGCCAGCAGTTCCCGAAAGGGACAGGGCGGTCAGCCCCAGCATTTT
V gene: TRBV19; D gene: -; J gene: TRBJ2-3; CDR3 length: 14; clone size: few; CDR3 protein: CASSITGMKDTQYF; CDR3 DNA: TGTGCCAGTAGTATCACGGGAATGAAAGATACGCAGTATTTT
V gene: TRBV6-1; D gene: -; J gene: TRBJ2-2; CDR3 length: 16; clone size: -; CDR3 protein: CASSALDSLNTGELFF; CDR3 DNA: TGTGCCAGCAGTGCCCTAGACTCCTTAAACACCGGGGAGCTGTTTTTT
V gene: TRBV28; D gene: -; J gene: TRBJ2-1; CDR3 length: 13; clone size: many; CDR3 protein: CASSLYRANEQFF; CDR3 DNA: TGTGCCAGCAGTTTATACAGGGCCAATGAGCAGTTCTTC
V gene: TRBV7-9; D gene: -; J gene: TRBJ2-5; CDR3 length: 16; clone size: many; CDR3 protein: CASSGGLADRQETQYF; CDR3 DNA: TGTGCCAGCAGCGGGGGGCTAGCGGACCGACAAGAGACCCAGTACTTC
V gene: TRBV5-1; D gene: TRBD1; J gene: TRBJ1-5; CDR3 length: 18; clone size: -; CDR3 protein: CARINRDGTANASQPQHF; CDR3 DNA: TGCGCCAGGATTAATAGAGACGGGACAGCCAACGCGTCTCAGCCCCAGCATTTT
V gene: TRBV12-5; D gene: TRBD2; J gene: TRBJ2-5; CDR3 length: 22; clone size: many; CDR3 protein: CASGDTLGSFLAGGGFEETQYF; CDR3 DNA: TGTGCTAGTGGCGATACCCTGGGGAGTTTCCTTGCGGGAGGAGGCTTTGAAGAGACCCAGTACTTC
V gene: TRBV30; D gene: TRBD1; J gene: TRBJ1-5; CDR3 length: 15; clone size: -; CDR3 protein: CAWSALGGVNQPQHF; CDR3 DNA: TGTGCCTGGAGTGCCTTAGGGGGCGTGAATCAGCCCCAGCATTTT
V gene: TRBV28; D gene: -; J gene: TRBJ1-2; CDR3 length: 13; clone size: many; CDR3 protein: CASRWDLEAGYTF; CDR3 DNA: TGTGCCAGCAGATGGGACTTAGAGGCCGGCTACACCTTC
V gene: TRBV7-6; D gene: TRBD1; J gene: TRBJ2-7; CDR3 length: 19; clone size: few; CDR3 protein: CASSLGIRGRLSGSYEQYF; CDR3 DNA: TGTGCCAGCAGCTTAGGTATCAGGGGGCGACTTAGCGGCTCCTACGAGCAGTACTTC
V gene: TRBV2; D gene: -; J gene: TRBJ1-5; CDR3 length: 14; clone size: -; CDR3 protein: CASSESTFTQPQHF; CDR3 DNA: TGTGCCAGCAGTGAATCCACCTTTACGCAGCCCCAGCATTTT
V gene: TRBV19; D gene: TRBD1; J gene: TRBJ1-1; CDR3 length: 15; clone size: many; CDR3 protein: CASSTLTGGYSEAFF; CDR3 DNA: TGTGCCAGTAGTACCCTGACAGGGGGCTACTCGGAAGCTTTCTTT
V gene: TRBV3-1; D gene: TRBD1; J gene: TRBJ2-4; CDR3 length: 15; clone size: many; CDR3 protein: CASSQGDRAWDIQYF; CDR3 DNA: TGTGCCAGCAGCCAAGGGGACAGGGCATGGGACATTCAGTACTTC
V gene: TRBV7-9; D gene: -; J gene: TRBJ1-1; CDR3 length: 15; clone size: -; CDR3 protein: CASRWAGQMNTEAFF; CDR3 DNA: TGTGCCAGCAGATGGGCGGGACAAATGAACACTGAAGCTTTCTTT
V gene: TRBV6-1; D gene: TRBD1; J gene: TRBJ1-5; CDR3 length: 14; clone size: few; CDR3 protein: CASSKDRANQPQHF; CDR3 DNA: TGTGCCAGCAGCAAGGACAGGGCCAATCAGCCCCAGCATTTT
V gene: TRBV6-4; D gene: TRBD1; J gene: TRBJ1-2; CDR3 length: 16; clone size: -; CDR3 protein: CASSEVPGQDAYGYTF; CDR3 DNA: TGTGCCAGCAGTGAAGTTCCGGGACAGGACGCTTATGGCTACACCTTC
V gene: TRBV20-1; D gene: -; J gene: TRBJ1-4; CDR3 length: 15; clone size: many; CDR3 protein: CSARETGLNNEKLFF; CDR3 DNA: TGCAGTGCTAGAGAAACAGGACTCAATAATGAAAAACTGTTTTTT
V gene: TRBV6-1; D gene: TRBD2; J gene: TRBJ2-7; CDR3 length: 14; clone size: many; CDR3 protein: CASSRLAFKDEQYF; CDR3 DNA: TGTGCCAGCAGTAGACTAGCGTTTAAGGACGAGCAGTACTTC
V gene: TRBV13; D gene: TRBD1; J gene: TRBJ1-1; CDR3 length: 13; clone size: many; CDR3 protein: CASKGQMNTEAFF; CDR3 DNA: TGTGCCAGCAAGGGACAGATGAACACTGAAGCTTTCTTT
V gene: TRBV28; D gene: -; J gene: TRBJ2-1; CDR3 length: 13; clone size: many; CDR3 protein: CASSLGRNAEQFF; CDR3 DNA: TGTGCCAGCAGCCTAGGCAGAAACGCTGAGCAGTTCTTC
V gene: TRBV10-3; D gene: -; J gene: TRBJ2-1; CDR3 length: 12; clone size: many; CDR3 protein: CAISESMLGQFF; CDR3 DNA: TGTGCCATCAGTGAGTCGATGCTGGGGCAGTTCTTC
V gene: TRBV20-1; D gene: TRBD2; J gene: TRBJ2-5; CDR3 length: 15; clone size: many; CDR3 protein: CSARTSGRVQETQYF; CDR3 DNA: TGCAGTGCTCGAACTAGCGGGAGGGTGCAAGAGACCCAGTACTTC
V gene: TRBV27; D gene: -; J gene: TRBJ2-3; CDR3 length: 15; clone size: once; CDR3 protein: CASSLNPRGTDTQYF; CDR3 DNA: TGTGCCAGCAGTTTGAACCCGCGGGGCACAGATACGCAGTATTTT
V gene: TRBV5-5; D gene: -; J gene: TRBJ1-5; CDR3 length: 15; clone size: -; CDR3 protein: CASSLEGNSNQPQHF; CDR3 DNA: TGTGCCAGCAGCTTGGAGGGGAATAGCAATCAGCCCCAGCATTTT
V gene: TRBV5-1; D gene: TRBD2; J gene: TRBJ2-2; CDR3 length: 14; clone size: -; CDR3 protein: CASRPTSEPGELFF; CDR3 DNA: TGCGCCAGCAGACCGACTAGCGAGCCCGGGGAGCTGTTTTTT
V gene: TRBV5-1; D gene: -; J gene: TRBJ2-7; CDR3 length: 16; clone size: many; CDR3 protein: CASSLGQPSSSYEQYF; CDR3 DNA: TGCGCCAGCAGCTTGGGACAACCTTCTAGCTCCTACGAGCAGTACTTC
V gene: TRBV20-1; D gene: TRBD1; J gene: TRBJ1-6; CDR3 length: 13; clone size: -; CDR3 protein: CSAPPTGISPLHF; CDR3 DNA: TGCAGTGCTCCGCCGACAGGGATCTCACCCCTCCACTTT
V gene: TRBV5-6; D gene: TRBD2; J gene: TRBJ2-7; CDR3 length: 17; clone size: -; CDR3 protein: CASSERLAGGALEEQYF; CDR3 DNA: TGTGCCAGCAGCGAAAGACTAGCGGGAGGGGCCTTGGAAGAGCAGTACTTC
V gene: TRBV29-1; D gene: -; J gene: TRBJ1-1; CDR3 length: 13; clone size: many; CDR3 protein: CSGLWGLDTEAFF; CDR3 DNA: TGCAGCGGATTGTGGGGGCTGGACACTGAAGCTTTCTTT
V gene: TRBV9; D gene: TRBD1; J gene: TRBJ2-7; CDR3 length: 14; clone size: -; CDR3 protein: CASSSTGGIYEQYF; CDR3 DNA: TGTGCCAGCAGCTCGACAGGGGGTATCTACGAGCAGTACTTC
V gene: TRBV5-6; D gene: -; J gene: TRBJ1-5; CDR3 length: 15; clone size: -; CDR3 protein: CASSFFGTPRQPQHF; CDR3 DNA: TGTGCCAGCAGCTTTTTCGGGACTCCGAGACAGCCCCAGCATTTT
V gene: TRBV12-3/TRBV12-4; D gene: -; J gene: TRBJ1-1; CDR3 length: 14; clone size: many; CDR3 protein: CASSPGGRRTEAFF; CDR3 DNA: TGTGCCAGCAGCCCCGGGGGGAGACGCACTGAAGCTTTCTTT
V gene: TRBV5-6; D gene: TRBD2; J gene: TRBJ2-5; CDR3 length: 13; clone size: -; CDR3 protein: CASMRESEETQYF; CDR3 DNA: TGTGCCAGCATGCGGGAGAGCGAGGAGACCCAGTACTTC
V gene: TRBV30; D gene: TRBD1; J gene: TRBJ2-2; CDR3 length: 18; clone size: -; CDR3 protein: CAWSGRDRVHANTGELFF; CDR3 DNA: TGTGCCTGGAGTGGCCGGGACAGGGTTCACGCGAACACCGGGGAGCTGTTTTTT
V gene: TRBV30; D gene: -; J gene: TRBJ2-3; CDR3 length: 13; clone size: many; CDR3 protein: CAWSSGGTDTQYF; CDR3 DNA: TGTGCCTGGAGTTCTGGCGGCACAGATACGCAGTATTTT
V gene: TRBV5-1; D gene: -; J gene: TRBJ1-3; CDR3 length: 16; clone size: -; CDR3 protein: CASSYGLRDAGNTIYF; CDR3 DNA: TGCGCCAGCAGCTATGGGTTAAGGGACGCTGGAAACACCATATATTTT
V gene: TRBV20-1; D gene: TRBD2; J gene: TRBJ2-7; CDR3 length: 17; clone size: -; CDR3 protein: CSARDPRTSGSSYEQYF; CDR3 DNA: TGCAGTGCTAGAGATCCTCGGACTAGCGGGAGCTCCTACGAGCAGTACTTC
V gene: TRBV18; D gene: -; J gene: TRBJ1-4; CDR3 length: 13; clone size: many; CDR3 protein: CATSSATNEKLFF; CDR3 DNA: TGTGCCACCTCGTCTGCAACTAATGAAAAACTGTTTTTT
V gene: TRBV6-5; D gene: -; J gene: TRBJ2-2; CDR3 length: 15; clone size: few; CDR3 protein: CASSYEWADTGELFF; CDR3 DNA: TGTGCCAGCAGTTACGAGTGGGCCGACACCGGGGAGCTGTTTTTT
V gene: TRBV10-3; D gene: TRBD1; J gene: TRBJ2-2; CDR3 length: 15; clone size: few; CDR3 protein: CAIMGQGGNTGELFF; CDR3 DNA: TGTGCCATCATGGGACAGGGAGGGAACACCGGGGAGCTGTTTTTT
V gene: TRBV27; D gene: -; J gene: TRBJ1-1; CDR3 length: 13; clone size: many; CDR3 protein: CASSIRVQSEAFF; CDR3 DNA: TGTGCCAGCAGTATCAGGGTCCAATCCGAAGCTTTCTTT
V gene: TRBV10-3; D gene: TRBD2; J gene: TRBJ2-7; CDR3 length: 13; clone size: -; CDR3 protein: CASAGGEGDEQYF; CDR3 DNA: TGTGCCTCAGCGGGGGGGGAGGGAGACGAGCAGTACTTC
V gene: TRBV6-9; D gene: TRBD2; J gene: TRBJ2-4; CDR3 length: 17; clone size: many; CDR3 protein: CASSYTSGRSAKNIQYF; CDR3 DNA: TGTGCCAGCAGTTACACTAGCGGGAGGTCGGCCAAAAACATTCAGTACTTC
V gene: TRBV24-1; D gene: -; J gene: TRBJ1-5; CDR3 length: 12; clone size: many; CDR3 protein: CATSASNQPQHF; CDR3 DNA: TGTGCCACCAGTGCGAGCAATCAGCCCCAGCATTTT
V gene: TRBV6-1; D gene: TRBD2; J gene: TRBJ2-1; CDR3 length: 14; clone size: many; CDR3 protein: CASRLASSYNEQFF; CDR3 DNA: TGTGCCAGCAGACTAGCGAGCTCCTACAATGAGCAGTTCTTC
V gene: TRBV3-1; D gene: -; J gene: TRBJ2-6; CDR3 length: 14; clone size: -; CDR3 protein: CASSQEPGANVLTF; CDR3 DNA: TGTGCCAGCAGCCAAGAGCCTGGGGCCAACGTCCTGACTTTC
V gene: TRBV2; D gene: -; J gene: TRBJ1-5; CDR3 length: 15; clone size: many; CDR3 protein: CASSENSYSNQPQHF; CDR3 DNA: TGTGCCAGCAGTGAAAACAGCTATAGCAATCAGCCCCAGCATTTT
V gene: TRBV28; D gene: TRBD2; J gene: TRBJ2-1; CDR3 length: 14; clone size: many; CDR3 protein: CASGLENPYNEQFF; CDR3 DNA: TGTGCCAGCGGACTAGAAAATCCCTACAATGAGCAGTTCTTC
V gene: TRBV2; D gene: -; J gene: TRBJ2-5; CDR3 length: 13; clone size: many; CDR3 protein: CASSEPLKETQYF; CDR3 DNA: TGTGCCAGCAGTGAACCATTAAAAGAGACCCAGTACTTC
V gene: TRBV2; D gene: -; J gene: TRBJ2-1; CDR3 length: 16; clone size: few; CDR3 protein: CASSTPTNGRHNEQFF; CDR3 DNA: TGTGCCAGCAGTACCCCGACTAACGGGAGACACAATGAGCAGTTCTTC
V gene: TRBV11-1; D gene: -; J gene: TRBJ1-2; CDR3 length: 14; clone size: few; CDR3 protein: CASSHTPTDGGYTF; CDR3 DNA: TGTGCCAGCAGCCATACCCCGACCGACGGGGGCTACACCTTC
V gene: TRBV19; D gene: TRBD1; J gene: TRBJ2-7; CDR3 length: 14; clone size: -; CDR3 protein: CASKRGQGTYEQYF; CDR3 DNA: TGTGCCAGTAAAAGGGGACAGGGGACCTACGAGCAGTACTTC